What follows is one TCR beta chain and its context. The data stem from a study of blood T cell repertoires in COVID-19. Study details: Acute and convalescent COVID-19 samples came from the United States, Italy and Spain.

Losses at the gene ends were 4 bases for V and 3 bases for J; bases not matched to a gene: 6. This CDR3 comprises 14 residues. Per the germline V gene, CDR1 is MNHEY and CDR2 is SVGAGI. Libraries were prepared by immunoSEQ multiplex PCR; TCRdb keeps only in-frame clonotypes and omits some of them. The top ten hold 4% to 4.5% of the sample, which has a few hundred thousand clones, over 75% seen once. Participants, about 18 to 100 years old, spanned about two dozen US areas. Donors were grouped by their self-reported clinical history. The TCR comes from a woman between 25 and 40 years old who had recovered from COVID-19. The sequenced sample consisted of PBMCs or T cells enriched from blood (not recorded which). This chain joins TRBV6-5 and TRBJ2-7; 7 bases are shared with TRBD1. The CDR3 DNA is TGTGCCAGCAGTTGGGGACAGCCAAACTACGAGCAGTACTTC. It translates to CASSWGQPNYEQYF.